The next 4 T cell receptor beta chains were all read from a single sample in a study of response to subunit inactivated influenza vaccine. TCRdb reanalysed the RT-PCR reads using MiXCR and keeps one entry per CDR3 protein. The table lists some 640,000 distinct CDR3 sequences, about 14% of them singletons, with around 6.5% in the top ten. The sample consisted of PBMCs from blood, taken around two weeks before vaccination. The receptors derive from a man aged 50-59 years who received an inactivated influenza vaccine.

The chain couples TRBV12-3 or TRBV12-4 to TRBJ2-1; 16 positions agree with TRBD2. The CDR3 is 16 amino acids. J gave up 15 bases and V 3 bases, and 11 bases lay outside the gene matches. This chain's CDR3 is CASSLQVGTSGGAPFF. The CDR3 nucleotides are TGTGCCAGCAGTTTGCAGGTGGGGACTAGCGGGGGGGCCCCGTTCTTC.

The chain couples TRBV6-2 or TRBV6-3 to TRBJ1-5; 7 bases align to TRBD1. Germline loops: CDR1 MNHEY, CDR2 SVGEGT. CDR3 length: 15 residues. V gave up 7 bases and J gave up 0 bases; unmatched junction bases: 6. CDR3 protein: CASISGTDSNQPQHF. CDR3 sequence (DNA): TGTGCCAGCATCTCCGGGACAGATAGCAATCAGCCCCAGCATTTT.

The J gene is TRBJ2-1, the V gene TRBV29-1; 8 nucleotides line up with TRBD1. CDR1 and CDR2 (germline): SQVTM, ANQGSEA. With V trimmed by 5 bases and J by 1 base, 7 bases remained unmatched. This CDR3 region has 15 residues. For the CDR3, the DNA is TGCAGCGTTCGACCCGGGACAGGATCCTACAATGAGCAGTTCTTC. Amino acids: CSVRPGTGSYNEQFF.

The gene calls are TRBV9 and TRBJ2-7, with 10 bases identical to TRBD2. The CDR3 consists of 15 residues. The V segment lost 3 bases and the J segment 3 bases; nucleotides outside the gene matches: 6. Germline CDR1 reads SGDLS; CDR2 reads YYNGEE. CDR3 amino acids: CASSAGTSAYYEQYF. For the CDR3, the DNA is TGTGCCAGCAGCGCCGGGACTAGCGCTTACTACGAGCAGTACTTC.